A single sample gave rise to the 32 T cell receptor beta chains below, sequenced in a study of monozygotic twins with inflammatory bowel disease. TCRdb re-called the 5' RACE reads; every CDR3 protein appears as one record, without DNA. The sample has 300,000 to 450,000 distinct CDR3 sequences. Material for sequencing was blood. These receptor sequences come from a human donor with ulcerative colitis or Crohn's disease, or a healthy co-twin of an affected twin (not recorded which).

The chain's CDR3 is CASSRDRPNTGELFF. The genes are TRBV9 and TRBJ2-2; TCRdb outputs TRBD1, but without DNA this stays unchecked. Germline V CDR1 and CDR2: SGDLS, YYNGEE. The CDR3 sequence is 15 residues long.

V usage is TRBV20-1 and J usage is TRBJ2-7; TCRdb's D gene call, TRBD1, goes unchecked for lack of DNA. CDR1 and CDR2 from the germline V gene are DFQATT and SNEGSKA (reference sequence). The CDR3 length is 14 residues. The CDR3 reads CSASVGTDSYEQYF.

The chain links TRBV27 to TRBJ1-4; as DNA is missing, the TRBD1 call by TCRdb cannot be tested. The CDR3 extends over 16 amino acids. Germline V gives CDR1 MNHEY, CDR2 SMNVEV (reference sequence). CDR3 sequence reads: CASSIRPGQGDEKLFF. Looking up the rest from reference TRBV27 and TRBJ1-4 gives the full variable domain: EAQVTQNPRYLITVTGKKLTVTCSQNMNHEYMSWYRQDPGLGLRQIYYSMNVEVTDKGDVPEGYKVSRKEKRNFPLILESPSPNQTSLYFCASSIRPGQGDEKLFFGSGTQLSVL.

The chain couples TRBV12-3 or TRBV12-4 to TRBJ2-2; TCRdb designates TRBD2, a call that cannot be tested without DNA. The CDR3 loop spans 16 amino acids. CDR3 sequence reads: CASSGTQPFYTGELFF.

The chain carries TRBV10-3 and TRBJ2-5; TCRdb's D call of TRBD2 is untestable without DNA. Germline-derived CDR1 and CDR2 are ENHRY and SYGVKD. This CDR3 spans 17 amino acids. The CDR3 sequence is CAISESKDIGTTGLQYF.

CDR3 in amino acids: CASSQEQGFYNEQFF. This chain connects TRBV4-2 to TRBJ2-1; TCRdb's D call, TRBD1, is unchecked because there is no DNA. The CDR3 loop spans 15 amino acids. Germline values: CDR1 LGHNA, CDR2 YNFKEQ.

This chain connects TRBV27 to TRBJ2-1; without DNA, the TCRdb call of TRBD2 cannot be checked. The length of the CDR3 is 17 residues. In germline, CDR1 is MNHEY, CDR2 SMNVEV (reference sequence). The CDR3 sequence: CASSLSKRGGSYNEQFF.

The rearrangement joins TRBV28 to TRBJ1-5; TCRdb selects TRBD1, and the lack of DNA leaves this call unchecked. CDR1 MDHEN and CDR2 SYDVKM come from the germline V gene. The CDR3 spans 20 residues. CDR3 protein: CASSILIRGKGFYSNQPQHF.

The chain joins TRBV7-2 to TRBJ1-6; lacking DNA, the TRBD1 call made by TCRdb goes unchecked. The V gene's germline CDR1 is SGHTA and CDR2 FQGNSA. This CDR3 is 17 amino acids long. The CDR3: CASSLVSTGLTISPLHF.

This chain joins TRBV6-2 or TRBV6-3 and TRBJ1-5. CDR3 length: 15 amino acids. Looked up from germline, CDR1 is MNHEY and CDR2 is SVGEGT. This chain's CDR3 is CASTGQGLFTQPQHF.

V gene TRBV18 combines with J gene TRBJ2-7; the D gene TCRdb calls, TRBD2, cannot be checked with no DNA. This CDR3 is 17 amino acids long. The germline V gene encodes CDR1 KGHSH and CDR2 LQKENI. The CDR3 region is CASSPPGLAGGTYEQYF.

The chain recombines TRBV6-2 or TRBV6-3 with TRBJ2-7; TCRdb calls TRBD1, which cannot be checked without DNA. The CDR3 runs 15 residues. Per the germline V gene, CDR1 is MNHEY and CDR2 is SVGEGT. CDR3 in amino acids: CASSYSSGTVVEQYF.

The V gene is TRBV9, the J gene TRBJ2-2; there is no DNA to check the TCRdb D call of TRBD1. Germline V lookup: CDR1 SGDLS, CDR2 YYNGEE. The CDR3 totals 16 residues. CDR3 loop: CASSVEGGADTGELFF.

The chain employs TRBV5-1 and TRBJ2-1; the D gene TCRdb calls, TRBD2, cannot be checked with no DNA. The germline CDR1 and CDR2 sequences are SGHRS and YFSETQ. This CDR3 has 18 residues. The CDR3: CASSLGLAGGQLYNEQFF.

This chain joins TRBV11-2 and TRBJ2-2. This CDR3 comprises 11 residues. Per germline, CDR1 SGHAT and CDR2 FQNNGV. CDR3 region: CASGVVGELFF.

The CDR3 region is CASSQGGGQGYNEQFF. This rearrangement joins TRBV3-1 to TRBJ2-1; there is no DNA to check the TCRdb D call of TRBD2. Germline lookup yields CDR1 LGHDT and CDR2 YNNKEL (reference sequence). This CDR3 comprises 16 residues.

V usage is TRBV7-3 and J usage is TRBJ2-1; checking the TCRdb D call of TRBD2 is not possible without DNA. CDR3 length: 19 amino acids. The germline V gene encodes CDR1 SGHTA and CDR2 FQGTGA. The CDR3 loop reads CASSLNPEGSGEAYNEQFF.

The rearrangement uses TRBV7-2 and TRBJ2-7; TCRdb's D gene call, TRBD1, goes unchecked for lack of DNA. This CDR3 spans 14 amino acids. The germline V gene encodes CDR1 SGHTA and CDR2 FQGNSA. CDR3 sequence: CASSSASDSYEQYF.

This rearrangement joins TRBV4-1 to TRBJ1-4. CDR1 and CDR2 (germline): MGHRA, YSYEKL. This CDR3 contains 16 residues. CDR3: CASSPPQRRNNEKLFF.

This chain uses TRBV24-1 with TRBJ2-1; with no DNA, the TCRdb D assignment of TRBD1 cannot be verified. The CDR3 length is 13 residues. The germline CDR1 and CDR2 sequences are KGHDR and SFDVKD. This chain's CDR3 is CATSVGSSGEQFF.

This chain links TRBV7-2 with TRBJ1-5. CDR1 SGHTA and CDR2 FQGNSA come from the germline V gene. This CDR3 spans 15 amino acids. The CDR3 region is CASSLPGGSNQPQHF.

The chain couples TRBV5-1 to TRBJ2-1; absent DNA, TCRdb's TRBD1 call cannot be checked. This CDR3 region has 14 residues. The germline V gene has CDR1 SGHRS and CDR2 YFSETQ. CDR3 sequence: CASSPGGDYNEQFF.

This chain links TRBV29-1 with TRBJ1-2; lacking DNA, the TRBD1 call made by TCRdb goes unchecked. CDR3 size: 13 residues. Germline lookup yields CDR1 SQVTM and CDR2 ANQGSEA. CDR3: CSAQWGQVYGYTF.

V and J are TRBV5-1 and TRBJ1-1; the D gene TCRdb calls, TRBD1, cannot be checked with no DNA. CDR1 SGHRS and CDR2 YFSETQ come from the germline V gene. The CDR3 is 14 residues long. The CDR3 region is CASSPGSTFTEAFF.

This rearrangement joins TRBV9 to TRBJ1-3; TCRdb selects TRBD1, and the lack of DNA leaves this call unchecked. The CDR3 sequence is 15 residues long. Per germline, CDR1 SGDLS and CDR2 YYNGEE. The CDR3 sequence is CASSETSGPGNTIYF.

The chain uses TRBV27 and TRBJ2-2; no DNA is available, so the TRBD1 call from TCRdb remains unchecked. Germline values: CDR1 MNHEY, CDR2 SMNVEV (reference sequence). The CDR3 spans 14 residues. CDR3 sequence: CASSQGTVAGELFF.

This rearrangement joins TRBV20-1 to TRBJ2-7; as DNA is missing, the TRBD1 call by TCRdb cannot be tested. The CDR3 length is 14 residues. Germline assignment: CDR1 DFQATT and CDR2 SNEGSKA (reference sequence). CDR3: CSARGTALSYEQYF.

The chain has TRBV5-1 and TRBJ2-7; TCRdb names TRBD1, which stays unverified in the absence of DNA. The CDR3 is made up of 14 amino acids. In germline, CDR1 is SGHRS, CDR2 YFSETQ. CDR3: CASSLDGGPYEQYF.

Here the CDR3 reads CASSQAVGYNEQFF. The chain employs TRBV4-1 and TRBJ2-1. The CDR3 contains 14 residues. The V gene's germline CDR1 is MGHRA and CDR2 YSYEKL.

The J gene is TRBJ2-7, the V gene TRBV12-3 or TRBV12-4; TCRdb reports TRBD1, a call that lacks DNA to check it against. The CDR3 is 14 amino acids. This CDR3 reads CASSFGQGFGEQYF.

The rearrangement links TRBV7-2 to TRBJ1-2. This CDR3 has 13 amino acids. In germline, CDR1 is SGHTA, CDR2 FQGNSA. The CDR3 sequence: CASSQIRTGGYTF. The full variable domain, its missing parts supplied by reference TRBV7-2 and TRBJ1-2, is GAGVSQSPSNKVTEKGKDVELRCDPISGHTALYWYRQSLGQGLEFLIYFQGNSAPDKSGLPSDRFSAERTGGSVSTLTIQRTQQEDSAVYLCASSQIRTGGYTFGSGTRLTVV.

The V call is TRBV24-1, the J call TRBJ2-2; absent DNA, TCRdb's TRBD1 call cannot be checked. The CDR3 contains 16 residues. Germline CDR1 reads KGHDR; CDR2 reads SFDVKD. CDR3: CATRETGQGSIGELFF.